This record covers a single T cell receptor beta chain. Assay: immunoSEQ multiplex PCR; the TCRdb copy retains only in-frame clones and omits some. The sample records roughly 75,000 clones, 65% to 85% being singletons. The data were taken from a study of blood T cell repertoires in COVID-19. The origin of this receptor is a man over 45 with COVID-19, enrolled during active disease. Material for sequencing was peripheral blood.

CDR3 in amino acids: CASSPFLGQETQYF. CDR3 nucleotide sequence: TGTGCCAGCAGCCCGTTCCTAGGCCAAGAGACCCAGTACTTC. The rearrangement uses TRBV14 and TRBJ2-5; D gene uncertain. Trimming took off 4 bases at V and 1 base at J, with 10 bases between the two ends. CDR1 is SGHDN and CDR2 is FVKESK in the germline V gene. The CDR3 covers 14 residues.